This T cell receptor (beta chain) appears in the sequencing data of a study of T cell repertoires in cytomegalovirus infection. Only a few counts were recorded for this clonotype. What it recognizes is unknown. The germline V gene has CDR1 MRHNA and CDR2 SNTAGT. Trimming took 5 bases from V and 3 from J; bases not matched to a gene: 1. This CDR3 contains 13 residues. TCRdb called the reads again in MiXCR, with one record for every CDR3 protein. This sample has 45,000 to 60,000 distinct CDR3 sequences, with 20% found just once. The origin of this receptor is a human donor in good health (CMV status not recorded). Some clones in this sample may be carry-over from other donors' samples. Sequenced here: CD8+ T cells from cultured PBMCs, sampled from culture after CMV antigen stimulation. The chain uses TRBV6-4 and TRBJ2-3, with 8 bases fitting TRBD2. Here the CDR3 DNA reads TGTGCCAGCAGTCCTAGCGGGACAGATACGCAGTATTTT. Translated: CASSPSGTDTQYF.